This T cell receptor (beta chain) was identified during a study of blood T cell repertoires in COVID-19. Study-wide background: PBMCs, B-cell-depleted T cells, or T cells provided the cDNA or gDNA that made up the material.

In the original analysis: Amplification of reference gene primers provided the estimated nucleated cell counts. Sequenced by immunoSEQ multiplex PCR; TCRdb stores in-frame clones only, minus some. D and trimming come from the DNA, and the V and J calls and clone size come from that table. Of 140,000 to 150,000 clones in the sample, over 75% were seen once. The CDR3 runs 14 residues. The V and J ends lost 4 bases and 5 bases, in that order; junction bases with no gene match: 4. The germline V gene has CDR1 SGHDT and CDR2 YYEEEE. Sequencing was done on a sample of peripheral blood. This sequence was found in a human donor in a cohort sampled during active COVID-19. V gene TRBV5-6 combines with J gene TRBJ2-5; 11 nucleotides align to TRBD1. Here the CDR3 reads CASSGDRGSETQYF. The CDR3 coding sequence is TGTGCCAGCAGCGGGGACAGGGGGAGCGAGACCCAGTACTTC.